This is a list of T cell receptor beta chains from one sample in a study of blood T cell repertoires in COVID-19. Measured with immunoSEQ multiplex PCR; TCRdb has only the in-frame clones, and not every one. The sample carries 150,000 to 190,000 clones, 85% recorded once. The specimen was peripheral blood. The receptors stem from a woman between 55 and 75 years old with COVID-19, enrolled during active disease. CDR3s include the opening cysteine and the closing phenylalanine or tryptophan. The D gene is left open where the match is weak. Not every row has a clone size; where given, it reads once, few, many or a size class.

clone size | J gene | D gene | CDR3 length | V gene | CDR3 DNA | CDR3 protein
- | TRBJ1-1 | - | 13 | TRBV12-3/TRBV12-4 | TGTGCCAGCAGTGTGGAGGGGAGAACTGAAGCTTTCTTT | CASSVEGRTEAFF
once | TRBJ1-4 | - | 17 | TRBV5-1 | TGCGCCAGCAGCTTTGCAGGGTCCGATGCAACTAATGAAAAACTGTTTTTT | CASSFAGSDATNEKLFF
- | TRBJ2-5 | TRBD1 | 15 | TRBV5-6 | TGTGCCAGCAGAGCTCCGGGACAGGGGCAAGAGACCCAGTACTTC | CASRAPGQGQETQYF
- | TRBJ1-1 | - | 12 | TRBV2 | TGTGCCAGCAGGGGGGGAGGGACTGAAGCTTTCTTT | CASRGGGTEAFF
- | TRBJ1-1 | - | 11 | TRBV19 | TGTGCCAGTAAAGGGGCAAATGAAGCTTTCTTT | CASKGANEAFF
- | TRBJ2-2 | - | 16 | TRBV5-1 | TGCGCCAGCAGCTTGTATGGGGGGACGAACACCGGGGAGCTGTTTTTT | CASSLYGGTNTGELFF
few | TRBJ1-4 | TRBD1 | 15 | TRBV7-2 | TGTGCCAGCAGCTTAGTGGGGACAGGGAATGAAAAACTGTTTTTT | CASSLVGTGNEKLFF
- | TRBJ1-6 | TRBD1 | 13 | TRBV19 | TGTGCCAGTTCGGGGACAGCGTCTTTTCCCCTCCACTTT | CASSGTASFPLHF
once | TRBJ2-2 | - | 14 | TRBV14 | TGTGCCAGCAGCCAAGGGTATTGGCGGAGGGAGCTGTTTTTT | CASSQGYWRRELFF
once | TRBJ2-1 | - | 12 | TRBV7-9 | TGTGCCAGCACCCTAGGGGGCAATGAGCAGTTCTTC | CASTLGGNEQFF
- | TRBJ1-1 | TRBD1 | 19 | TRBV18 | TGTGCCAGCTCACCACCGGGACAGGCGCCACTTCGGACGGGGACTGAAGCTTTCTTT | CASSPPGQAPLRTGTEAFF
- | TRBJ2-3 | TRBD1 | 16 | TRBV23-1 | TGCGCCAGCGTTGACAGGGCCAGAAGGGGCACAGATACGCAGTATTTT | CASVDRARRGTDTQYF
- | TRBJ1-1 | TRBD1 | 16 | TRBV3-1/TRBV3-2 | TGTGCCAGCAGCCGGGGACAGGGGGTTTTGAACACTGAAGCTTTCTTT | CASSRGQGVLNTEAFF
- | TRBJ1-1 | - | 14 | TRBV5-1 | TGCGCCAGCAGCTTGGTCAGATTGAACACTGAAGCTTTCTTT | CASSLVRLNTEAFF
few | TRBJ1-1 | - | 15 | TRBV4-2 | TGTGCCAGCAGCCAGGGCCGGGGTTGGAACACTGAAGCTTTCTTT | CASSQGRGWNTEAFF
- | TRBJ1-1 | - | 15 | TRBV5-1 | TGCGCCAGCAGCTTGGGAGGAGGGTCGGCCATTGGAGCTTTCTTT | CASSLGGGSAIGAFF